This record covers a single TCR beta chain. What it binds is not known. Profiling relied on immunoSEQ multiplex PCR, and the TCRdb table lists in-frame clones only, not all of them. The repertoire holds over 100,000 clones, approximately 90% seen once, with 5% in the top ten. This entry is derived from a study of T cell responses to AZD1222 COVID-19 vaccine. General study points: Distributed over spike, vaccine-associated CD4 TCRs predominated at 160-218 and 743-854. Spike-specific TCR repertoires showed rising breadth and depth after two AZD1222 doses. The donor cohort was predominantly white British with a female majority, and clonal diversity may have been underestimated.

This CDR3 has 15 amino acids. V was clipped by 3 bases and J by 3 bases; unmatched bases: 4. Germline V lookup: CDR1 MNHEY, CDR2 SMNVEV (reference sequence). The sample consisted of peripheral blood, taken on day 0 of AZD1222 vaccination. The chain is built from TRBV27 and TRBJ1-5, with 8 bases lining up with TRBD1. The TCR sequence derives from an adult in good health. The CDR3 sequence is CASSLATGVNQPQHF. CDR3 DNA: TGTGCCAGCAGTTTGGCGACAGGGGTCAATCAGCCCCAGCATTTT.